This T cell receptor beta chain originates from a study of T cell responses to AZD1222 COVID-19 vaccine. V was clipped by 0 bases and J by 5 bases; unmatched bases: 7. In germline, CDR1 is SGHKS, CDR2 YYEKEE (reference sequence). The CDR3 is 17 residues long. The data were produced by immunoSEQ multiplex PCR, yet TCRdb's version contains in-frame clones alone and is incomplete. The sample holds 210,000 or so clones, about 92% seen once. Sequenced material: peripheral blood, taken on day 0 of MenACWY control vaccination. The receptor was derived from an adult in good health. This chain links TRBV5-5 with TRBJ2-4; 11 nucleotides line up with TRBD2. The CDR3 protein is CASSLAPASGGQNIQYF. CDR3 DNA sequence: TGTGCCAGCAGCTTGGCCCCGGCTAGCGGGGGGCAAAACATTCAGTACTTC.